The 2 T cell receptor beta chains in this list originate from one sample, sequenced in a study of blood T cell repertoires in COVID-19. Repertoires were generated with immunoSEQ multiplex PCR, while TCRdb's copy carries only in-frame clones and drops some. The data contain 200,000 to 300,000 clones, 84% of them seen just once; the ten biggest clones take up 4%. The sample comprised peripheral blood. These receptor sequences come from a man in his fifties or sixties with acute or convalescent COVID-19.

This sequence joins TRBV6-5 and TRBJ1-2, with unresolved D. The CDR3 loop spans 14 amino acids. Trimming pared 8 bases from V and 6 bases from J, leaving 19 bases between. The germline CDR1 and CDR2 sequences are MNHEY and SVGAGI. CDR3 coding DNA: TGTGCCAGCGCGACACGAAATCGGATCCATGGCTACACCTTC. It specifies CASATRNRIHGYTF.

This sequence joins TRBV10-3 and TRBJ2-2; D unresolved. With 8 bases removed from V and 4 bases from J, the gap between germline ends came to 8 bases. The CDR3 extends over 12 amino acids. From germline, CDR1 is ENHRY and CDR2 SYGVKD. In DNA, the CDR3 is TGTGCCATCGGGCCGTTCACCGGGGAGCTGTTTTTT. Translating it yields CAIGPFTGELFF.